These 9 T cell receptor beta chains came from one sample sequenced in a study of vaccination and CD4 T cells after COVID-19. This sample's treatment: roughly nine-day PBMC culture with coronavirus spike peptide pools or control peptides (ViraFEST assay). The collection of CD4+ T cells from the unexposed donor took place before the COVID-19 pandemic (2011-2018). An Oncomine TCR Beta short-read assay was used to sequence the DNA from cultured CD4+ T cells. Using its own MiXCR run on the PCR reads, TCRdb lists one record per CDR3 protein. This table has about 7,000 distinct CDR3 sequences, about a third appearing once. Antigens for these TCRs are unknown. The sample consisted of CD4+ T cells from blood, cultured in vitro. The source is a human donor in good health.

In this sample, this clonotype turned up a few times. The V call is TRBV6-2 or TRBV6-3, the J call TRBJ2-5; 7 bases are shared with TRBD2. V shed 7 bases and J 5 bases; nucleotides not matched to a gene: 7. This CDR3 comprises 13 residues. From germline, CDR1 is MNHEY and CDR2 SVGEGT. CDR3 sequence (DNA): TGTGCCAGCATCCCGGGAGGAGTGGAGACCCAGTACTTC. Translated: CASIPGGVETQYF.

This chain joins TRBV7-2 and TRBJ2-3, with D possibly called TRBD1 or TRBD2 (6 bases each). Germline lookup yields CDR1 SGHTA and CDR2 FQGNSA. CDR3 length: 16 amino acids. Trimming cost V 5 bases and J 5 bases, with 20 bases left between them. For the CDR3, the DNA is TGTGCCAGCAGCCCACAAGGGGGGACCTTTAGAGATACGCAGTATTTT. It translates to CASSPQGGTFRDTQYF.

This clonotype showed up just a few times. The chain recombines TRBV30 with TRBJ1-1, with D hard to call. The CDR3 sequence is 14 residues long. V lost 2 bases and J 1 base, leaving 11 bases between the germline ends. Germline CDR1 is GTSNPN and CDR2 is SVGIG (reference sequence). The CDR3 region is CAWSSRSGNTEAFF. The DNA of the CDR3 is TGTGCCTGGAGTTCAAGGTCGGGGAACACTGAAGCTTTCTTT.

This clonotype was detected only a few times. The chain is built from TRBV18 and TRBJ1-1; D may be TRBD1 (6 bases). Trimming left V 3 bases short and J 1 base short, with 15 bases between. The CDR3 runs 16 residues. The germline CDR1 and CDR2 sequences are KGHSH and LQKENI. In DNA form, the CDR3 reads TGTGCCAGCTCACCCCTCCCTCAGGGGTGGAACACTGAAGCTTTCTTT. As protein: CASSPLPQGWNTEAFF.

The chain carries TRBV20-1 and TRBJ1-2; possibly TRBD1 for D (5 bases). Trimming took off 5 bases at V and 8 bases at J, with 15 bases between the two ends. The CDR3 runs 12 residues. Looked up from germline, CDR1 is DFQATT and CDR2 is SNEGSKA (reference sequence). The CDR3 region is CSAGTGSYGYTF. CDR3 in DNA: TGCAGTGCTGGTACAGGTTCCTACGGCTACACCTTC.

This clonotype appeared a few times. CDR3 sequence: CASRGGYEQYF. The CDR3 DNA reads as TGTGCCAGTAGGGGAGGCTACGAGCAGTACTTC. The chain carries TRBV28 and TRBJ2-7; a weak D match, TRBD2 (6 bases). Germline CDR1 is MDHEN and CDR2 is SYDVKM. The V end was cut by 9 bases, the J end by 3 bases, with 9 bases between. The CDR3 runs 11 residues.

This clonotype is medium-sized. The gene calls are TRBV20-1 and TRBJ1-6; 8 bases match TRBD1. After removal of 3 bases from V and 9 bases from J, the junction contained 10 bases not matched to a gene. The CDR3 spans 15 residues. Germline lookup yields CDR1 DFQATT and CDR2 SNEGSKA (reference sequence). CDR3 nucleotide sequence: TGCAGTGCTAGCGCAGGGGGGACAGGAGGTTCACCCCTCCACTTT. This codes for CSASAGGTGGSPLHF.

This clonotype showed up just a few times. The rearrangement links TRBV19 to TRBJ2-1, with TRBD2 as a possible D gene (6 bases). This CDR3 has 13 residues. V lost 7 bases and J 9 bases, leaving 16 bases between the germline ends. CDR1 and CDR2 from the germline V gene are LNHDA and SQIVND (reference sequence). The CDR3 region has the DNA TGTGCCAGTACCGGGGGACCTAGGGTTGAGCAGTTCTTC. It yields the protein CASTGGPRVEQFF.

J is TRBJ2-1 and V is TRBV30; the D gene is possibly TRBD2 (6 bases). The germline CDR1 and CDR2 sequences are GTSNPN and SVGIG (reference sequence). The CDR3 has 16 amino acids. Trimming cost V 0 bases and J 4 bases, with 16 bases left between them. The CDR3 here is CAWSVLLGGNYNEQFF. CDR3 DNA: TGTGCCTGGAGTGTACTCCTGGGAGGAAATTACAATGAGCAGTTCTTC.